One T cell receptor (beta chain) is described in this entry. This entry is derived from a study of blood T cell repertoires in COVID-19. Study summary: Acute-phase and convalescent COVID-19 samples originated in the United States, Italy and Spain.

TCRdb's table, derived via immunoSEQ multiplex PCR, lists solely in-frame clones and lacks some. The sample shows 360,000 or so clones, roughly 86% of them seen only once. The CDR3 loop spans 16 amino acids. The V gene lost 3 bases and the J gene lost 5 bases, with 17 bases spanning the gap. This study enrolled people aged about 18 to 100 from approximately 25 US geographic areas. Participants reported their clinical history, and cohort assignment relied on those reports. The sequenced sample consisted of PBMCs or T cells enriched from blood (not recorded which). The chain recombines TRBV5-7 with TRBJ1-4; TRBD1 might be the D (6 bases). TRBV5-7 counts as an open reading frame of uncertain function. This clonotype was obtained from a woman aged 25 to 45 who had been exposed to COVID-19. CDR3 in amino acids: CASSWTGGLGNEKLFF. The CDR3 DNA sequence: TGTGCCAGCAGCTGGACGGGGGGGCTCGGGAATGAAAAACTGTTTTTT.